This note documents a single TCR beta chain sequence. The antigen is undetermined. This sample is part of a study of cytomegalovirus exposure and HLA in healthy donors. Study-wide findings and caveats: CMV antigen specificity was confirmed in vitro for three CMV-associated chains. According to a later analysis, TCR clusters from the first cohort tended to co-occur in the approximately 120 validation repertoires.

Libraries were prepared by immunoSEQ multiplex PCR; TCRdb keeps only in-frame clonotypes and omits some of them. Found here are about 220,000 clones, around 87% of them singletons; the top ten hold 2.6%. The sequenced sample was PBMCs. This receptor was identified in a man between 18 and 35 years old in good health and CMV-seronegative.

The CDR3 sequence is CSSLPGGPNNEQFF. DNA of the CDR3: TGCAGCTCCCTCCCGGGGGGTCCTAACAATGAGCAGTTCTTC. V and J are TRBV29-1 and TRBJ2-1, with 7 bases fitting TRBD2. The CDR3 is 14 residues long. After removal of 8 bases from V and 5 bases from J, the junction contained 12 bases not matched to a gene. Germline V gene sequence: CDR1 SQVTM, CDR2 ANQGSEA.